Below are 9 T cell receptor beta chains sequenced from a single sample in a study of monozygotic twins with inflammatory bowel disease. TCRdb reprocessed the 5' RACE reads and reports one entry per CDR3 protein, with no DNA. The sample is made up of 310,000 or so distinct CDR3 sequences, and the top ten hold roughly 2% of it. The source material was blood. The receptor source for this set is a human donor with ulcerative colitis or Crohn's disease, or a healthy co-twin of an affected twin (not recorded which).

CDR3 sequence: CASSEYRVLGIGEQYF. The chain couples TRBV25-1 to TRBJ2-7. This CDR3 has 16 residues. The germline CDR1 and CDR2 sequences are MGHDK and SYGVNS.

This CDR3 reads CASSGIVPGATYEQYF. The genes are TRBV2 and TRBJ2-7; no DNA is available, so the TRBD1 call from TCRdb remains unchecked. The length of the CDR3 is 16 residues. Germline CDR1 and CDR2: SNHLY and FYNNEI.

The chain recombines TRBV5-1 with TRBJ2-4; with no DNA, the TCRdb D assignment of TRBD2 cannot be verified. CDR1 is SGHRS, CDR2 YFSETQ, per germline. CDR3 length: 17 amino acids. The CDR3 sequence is CASSPGLAGRRENIQYF.

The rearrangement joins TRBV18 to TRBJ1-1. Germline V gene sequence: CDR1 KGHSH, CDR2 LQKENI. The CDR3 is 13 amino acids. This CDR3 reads CASSPFSGTEAFF.

CDR3 loop: CASSTGTVLDRVEAYNEQFF. The chain uses TRBV5-1 and TRBJ2-1; the TCRdb call, TRBD1, lacks DNA for checking. From germline, CDR1 is SGHRS and CDR2 YFSETQ. The CDR3 has 20 amino acids.

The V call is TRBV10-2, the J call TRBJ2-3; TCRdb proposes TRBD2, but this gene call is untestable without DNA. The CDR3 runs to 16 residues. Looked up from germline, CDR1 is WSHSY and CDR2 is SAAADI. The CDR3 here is CASRFGTSGGTDTQYF.

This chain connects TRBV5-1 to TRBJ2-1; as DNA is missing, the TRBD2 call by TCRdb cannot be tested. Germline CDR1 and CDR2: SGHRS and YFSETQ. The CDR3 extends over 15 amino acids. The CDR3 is CASSPPGTSFNEQFF.

The CDR3 loop reads CASSRQAENYEQYF. The chain carries TRBV4-2 and TRBJ2-7; there is no DNA to check the TCRdb D call of TRBD1. This CDR3 comprises 14 residues. CDR1 and CDR2 from the germline V gene are LGHNA and YNFKEQ.

The CDR3 protein is CSARRAGTGEGHF. V is TRBV20-1 and J is TRBJ2-3; the TRBD1 assignment by TCRdb is unverifiable without DNA. The CDR3 is made up of 13 amino acids. Germline values: CDR1 DFQATT, CDR2 SNEGSKA (reference sequence).